These 9 T cell receptor beta chains were all obtained from the same sample, sequenced in a study of vaccination and CD4 T cells after COVID-19. With the Oncomine TCR Beta short-read assay, DNA from cultured CD4+ T cells was sequenced. TCRdb analysed the PCR reads with MiXCR anew, one entry per CDR3 protein. In the table there are about 25,000 distinct CDR3 sequences, around 49% of which are singletons. Treatment denoted: roughly 11-day PBMC culture with coronavirus spike peptide pools or control peptides (ViraFEST assay). These receptors lack a known antigen. The sample was CD4+ T cells from blood, cultured in vitro. Receptor source: a human donor who had recovered from COVID-19.

This clonotype was detected only a few times. This rearrangement joins TRBV24-1 to TRBJ2-1; tentatively, D is TRBD2 (6 bases). V gave up 6 bases and J gave up 15 bases, with 23 bases separating them. Per germline, CDR1 KGHDR and CDR2 SFDVKD. This CDR3 comprises 14 residues. CDR3 sequence: CATSYSAGSGRLFF. CDR3 bases: TGTGCCACCAGTTACTCCGCAGGGAGCGGGCGGCTGTTCTTC.

This clonotype has a handful of counts. The chain joins TRBV11-2 to TRBJ1-1, with TRBD1 as a possible D gene (6 bases). This CDR3 is 13 amino acids long. Germline CDR1 SGHAT, CDR2 FQNNGV. V was trimmed by 3 bases and J by 9 bases, leaving 14 bases between them. CDR3 residues: CASSFGRTDQAFF. The CDR3 DNA reads TGTGCCAGCAGCTTCGGGAGGACAGACCAAGCTTTCTTT. Variable domain in full (rest from reference TRBV11-2 and TRBJ1-1): EAGVAQSPRYKIIEKRQSVAFWCNPISGHATLYWYQQILGQGPKLLIQFQNNGVVDDSQLPKDRFSAERLKGVDSTLKIQPAKLEDSAVYLCASSFGRTDQAFFGQGTRLTVV.

The chain uses TRBV24-1 and TRBJ2-2; D is unresolved. The CDR3 totals 14 residues. The V and J ends lost 0 bases and 7 bases respectively, with 8 bases between them. From germline, CDR1 is KGHDR and CDR2 SFDVKD. The CDR3: CATSDLYSSGELFF. CDR3 nucleotide sequence: TGTGCCACCAGTGATTTGTATTCGAGCGGGGAGCTGTTTTTT.

The gene calls are TRBV20-1 and TRBJ1-6; D call uncertain. This CDR3 comprises 13 residues. The V gene lost 2 bases and the J gene lost 4 bases, with 6 bases spanning the gap. In germline, CDR1 is DFQATT, CDR2 SNEGSKA (reference sequence). The CDR3 bases are TGCAGTGCTAGACTCGCATATAATTCACCCCTCCACTTT. It encodes CSARLAYNSPLHF.

The chain uses TRBV11-2 and TRBJ2-5; D may be TRBD2 (5 bases). The germline gives CDR1 SGHAT, CDR2 FQNNGV. The V gene lost 0 bases and the J gene lost 8 bases, with 16 bases spanning the gap. This CDR3 spans 15 amino acids. CDR3 loop: CASSLDLLTSITQYF. Here the CDR3 DNA reads TGTGCCAGCAGCTTAGACCTCTTAACTAGTATCACCCAGTACTTC.

The chain has TRBV12-3 or TRBV12-4 and TRBJ1-4; the D gene is possibly TRBD1 (5 bases). Trimming pared 3 bases from V and 7 bases from J, leaving 18 bases between. The CDR3 extends over 16 amino acids. In nucleotides, the CDR3 is TGTGCCAGCAGTTTTCGGGGCCCGAGGCCAGGTGAAAAACTGTTTTTT. This sequence encodes CASSFRGPRPGEKLFF.

The chain is built from TRBV9 and TRBJ2-7, with a tentative D call TRBD1 (6 bases). The CDR3 runs to 19 residues. The ends were cut back, 2 bases at V and 0 bases at J, with 24 bases in the middle. From germline, CDR1 is SGDLS and CDR2 YYNGEE. The CDR3 protein is CASSVYETTTGGTSYEQYF. DNA of the CDR3: TGTGCCAGCAGCGTGTACGAAACGACGACAGGCGGCACCTCCTACGAGCAGTACTTC.

The sample holds a few counts of this clonotype. CDR3 bases: TGTGCCAGCAGTTTAACAGGGCAGGCCGGGGAGCTGTTTTTT. This encodes CASSLTGQAGELFF. This chain uses TRBV27 with TRBJ2-2, with a tentative D call TRBD1 (6 bases). The CDR3 is 14 residues long. V lost 2 bases to trimming and J lost 6 bases, with 10 bases between them. The germline V gene encodes CDR1 MNHEY and CDR2 SMNVEV (reference sequence).

This rearrangement joins TRBV15 to TRBJ2-6; 9 positions match TRBD1. CDR1 and CDR2 (germline): LNHNV, YYDKDF (reference sequence). The CDR3 is 16 amino acids. Trimming removed 5 bases from V and 0 bases from J; junction bases left unmatched: 2. The CDR3 protein is CATSGTGTSGANVLTF. CDR3 bases: TGTGCCACCAGCGGGACAGGGACCTCTGGGGCCAACGTCCTGACTTTC.